The 2 T cell receptor beta chains below come from one sample, sequenced in a study of T cell changes during pregnancy in multiple sclerosis. Only in-frame clones appear in the TCRdb table, and some are missing; sequencing was by immunoSEQ multiplex PCR. The sample gives 70,000 to 75,000 clones, around nine tenths of which show up once; roughly 2% is in the top ten. The sequenced sample was peripheral blood, obtained in the second trimester of pregnancy. Receptor source: a female donor in good health, enrolled as a control in a pregnancy study.

This clone was recorded once. The genes are TRBV15 and TRBJ1-6, with 7 bases matching TRBD1. V shed 7 bases and J 7 bases; nucleotides not matched to a gene: 7. Germline CDR1 reads LNHNV; CDR2 reads YYDKDF (reference sequence). The CDR3 is made up of 14 amino acids. The CDR3 sequence: CATNLGQSNSPLHF. Written as DNA, the CDR3 is TGTGCCACCAACCTGGGACAGTCGAATTCACCCCTCCACTTT.

The rearrangement uses TRBV7-9 and TRBJ1-1; weak D call: TRBD1 (6 bases). V was cut by 5 bases and J by 3 bases, with 16 bases left in between. The CDR3 contains 15 residues. CDR1 is SEHNR and CDR2 is FQNEAQ in the germline V gene (reference sequence). The CDR3 here is CASSAPGGADTEAFF. For the CDR3, the DNA is TGTGCCAGCAGCGCCCCGGGGGGCGCGGACACTGAAGCTTTCTTT. The whole variable domain, remainder taken from reference TRBV7-9 and TRBJ1-1, is DTGVSQNPRHKITKRGQNVTFRCDPISEHNRLYWYRQTLGQGPEFLTYFQNEAQLEKSRLLSDRFSAERPKGSFSTLEIQRTEQGDSAMYLCASSAPGGADTEAFFGQGTRLTVV.